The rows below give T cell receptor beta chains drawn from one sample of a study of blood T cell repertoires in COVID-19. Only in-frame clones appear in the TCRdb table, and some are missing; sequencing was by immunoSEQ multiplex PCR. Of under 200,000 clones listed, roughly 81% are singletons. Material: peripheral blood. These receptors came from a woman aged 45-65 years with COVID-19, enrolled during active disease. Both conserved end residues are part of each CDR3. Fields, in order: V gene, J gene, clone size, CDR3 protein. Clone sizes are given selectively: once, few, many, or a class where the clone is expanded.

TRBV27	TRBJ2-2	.	CASSQGTVNTGELFF
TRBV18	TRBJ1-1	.	CASSPRTGGTEAFF
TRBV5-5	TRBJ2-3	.	CASSLRSGATADTQYF
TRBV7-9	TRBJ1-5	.	CASSLGGTGVFTQPQHF
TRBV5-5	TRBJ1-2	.	CASSRTDRGTYGYTF
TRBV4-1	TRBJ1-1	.	CASSQQTSGDTEAFF
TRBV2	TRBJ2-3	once	CASITVTSGGSDTQYF
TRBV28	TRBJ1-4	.	CASTGTGTGYEKLFF
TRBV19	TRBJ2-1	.	CATTGRYEQFF
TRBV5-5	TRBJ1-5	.	CASSLDGGLGQPQHF
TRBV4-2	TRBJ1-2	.	CASSQDPGTGRNGYTF
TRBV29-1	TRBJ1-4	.	CSAKKGNEKLFF
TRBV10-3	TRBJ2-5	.	CAISESLTSGDPETQYF
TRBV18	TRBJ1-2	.	CASSPLVGDGYTF
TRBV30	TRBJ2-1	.	CAWSPGQERSNEQFF
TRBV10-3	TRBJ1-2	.	CAISVTGERDGYTF
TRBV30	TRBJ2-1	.	CAWSNGAYNEQFF
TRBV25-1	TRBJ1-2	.	CASRRPGTGTNYGYTF
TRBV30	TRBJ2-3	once	CAWRRTGAGTDTQYF
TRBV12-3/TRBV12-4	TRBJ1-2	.	CASRQQGPYGYTF
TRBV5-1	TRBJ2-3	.	CASVGGTGSSTDTQYF
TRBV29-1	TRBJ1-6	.	CSVGDSSYNSPLHF
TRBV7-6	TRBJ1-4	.	CASTRGTTNEKLFF
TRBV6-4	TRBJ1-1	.	CARRYHQAPKPNTEAFF
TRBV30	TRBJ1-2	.	CAWSYRGRAYGYTF
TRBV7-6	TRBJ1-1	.	CASSPGWGHEAFF
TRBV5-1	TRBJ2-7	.	CASSPAGPYEQYF
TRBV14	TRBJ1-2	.	CASSSPGVDYGYTF
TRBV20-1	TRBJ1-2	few	CSASPGDVGYGYTF
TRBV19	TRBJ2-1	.	CASSATADNEQFF
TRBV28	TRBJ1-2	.	CASSLTANYGYTF
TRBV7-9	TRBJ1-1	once	CASSGIGVMNTEAFF
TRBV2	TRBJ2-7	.	CASSDPRDSAYEQYF
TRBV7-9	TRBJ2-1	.	CASSSGQGRNEQFF
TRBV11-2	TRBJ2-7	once	CASSLGSSGSYEQYF
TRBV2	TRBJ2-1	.	CASSSGQISYNEQFF
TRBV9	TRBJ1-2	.	CASSVDRAGYGYTF
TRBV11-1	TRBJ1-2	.	CASSLYSGNYGYTF
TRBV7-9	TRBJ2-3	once	CASSLAGTSTDTQYF
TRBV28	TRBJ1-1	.	CASSTPQGALNTEAFF
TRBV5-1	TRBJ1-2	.	CASSDAGPRDYGYTF
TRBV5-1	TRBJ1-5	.	CASSFSGDSNQPQHF
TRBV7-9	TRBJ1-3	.	CASSLEGASGNTIYF
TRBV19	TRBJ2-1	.	CASKDTLSWNEQFF
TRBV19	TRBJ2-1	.	CASSPSGVNEQFF
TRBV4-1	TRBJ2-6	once	CASSQVAAGQHSGANVLTF
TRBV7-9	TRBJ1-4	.	CASSLATETNEKLFF
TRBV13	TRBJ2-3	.	CASSLGLRGSTDTQYF
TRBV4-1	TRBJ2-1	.	CASSQPGLAGNEQFF
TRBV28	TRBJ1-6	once	CASSPRGLVNSPLHF
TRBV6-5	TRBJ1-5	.	CASMLQPDIRQHF
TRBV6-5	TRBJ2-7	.	CASSYRDRGYEQYF
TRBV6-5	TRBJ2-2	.	CASLPGGTSGELFF
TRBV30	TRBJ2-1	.	CAWSAPGASITGEQFF
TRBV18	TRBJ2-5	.	CASSPPGQETQYF
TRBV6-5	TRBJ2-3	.	CASSYVEGLIDTQYF
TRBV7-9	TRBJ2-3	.	CASSPRRTDTDTQYF
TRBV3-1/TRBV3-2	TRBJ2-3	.	CASAAAGRADTQYF